This is a list of T cell receptor beta chains from one sample in a study of cytomegalovirus exposure and HLA in healthy donors. TCRdb's copy holds only in-frame clones and misses some; the assay was immunoSEQ multiplex PCR. The table has about 170,000 clones, more than 75% seen once; the top ten hold approximately 2.5%. Sequencing was carried out using PBMCs. These TCRs come from a man aged 30 to 39 in good health and CMV-seropositive. Each CDR3 is given without its conserved first and last residue.

TRBJ2-1	TRBV5-6	ASSGLAGPLEQF
TRBJ1-4	TRBV4-1	ASSPARGILADEKLF
TRBJ1-2	TRBV5-1	ASSLARTGDGYT
TRBJ2-1	TRBV4-1	ASSLGGANEQF
TRBJ2-3	TRBV11-2	ASSIMLAVTTDTQY
TRBJ2-3	TRBV14	ASSQGDRIYTDTQY
TRBJ2-7	TRBV11-2	ASSPPPGQDYEQY
TRBJ2-7	TRBV18	ASSADRGLYEQY
TRBJ2-7	TRBV19	ASSEFSGGTEQY
TRBJ2-3	TRBV7-9	ASSERQGMTTDTQY
TRBJ1-2	TRBV4-2	ASSQRQGANGYT
TRBJ1-2	TRBV5-1	ASSPDRDYGYT
TRBJ1-1	TRBV5-1	ASSPRQGLSF
TRBJ2-7	TRBV4-1	ASSQVIRGQGWFEQY
TRBJ2-7	TRBV15	ATSVRVQSYEQY
TRBJ2-7	TRBV11-3	ASSPSLEREIPYEQY
TRBJ1-6	TRBV25-1	ASSDPGDNPSYNSPLH
TRBJ1-1	TRBV29-1	SVEGAAMNTEAF
TRBJ2-7	TRBV2	ASSPGLVGYEQY
TRBJ1-1	TRBV7-2	ASSLVPQGAYTEAF
TRBJ2-6	TRBV5-1	ASSSQGAGANVLT
TRBJ1-2	TRBV11-3	ASSLDRGPYGYT
TRBJ2-1	TRBV6-1	ASIDRGTGGPGNEQF
TRBJ2-5	TRBV19	ASSLAGGPRMSSGGTQY
TRBJ1-2	TRBV5-1	ASSSLIQGFGNGYT
TRBJ1-4	TRBV29-1	SDGVDLLCEKLF
TRBJ1-2	TRBV19	ASRLGTGYGYT
TRBJ2-5	TRBV27	ASSSLRGGGETQY
TRBJ2-7	TRBV4-3	ASSQEGTSSYEQY
TRBJ1-6	TRBV19	ASSPGTGGSPLH
TRBJ2-3	TRBV15	ATSANRGPGDTQY
TRBJ2-1	TRBV27	ASSEGTLYNEQF
TRBJ2-5	TRBV11-2	ASSPFLAGEGTQY
TRBJ2-2	TRBV4-3	ASSQELAGETGELF
TRBJ2-3	TRBV7-9	SSSPLAGEEY
TRBJ2-1	TRBV9	ASSLGDSGSYNEQF
TRBJ2-3	TRBV18	ASSPLAGFTDTQY
TRBJ1-2	TRBV6-5	ASSYRGTNYGYT
TRBJ1-2	TRBV27	ASSLGGPLYGYT
TRBJ1-1	TRBV2	ASSLREGNTEAF
TRBJ2-1	TRBV7-2	ASSSQAGGSYNEQF
TRBJ1-1	TRBV27	ASSQPGTFTEAF